Listed below are T cell receptor beta chains from one sample, sequenced in a study of cytomegalovirus exposure and HLA in healthy donors. TCRdb's copy holds only in-frame clones and misses some; the assay was immunoSEQ multiplex PCR. The sample carries roughly 130,000 clones, 8.5% recorded once. Sequenced material: PBMCs. These receptors were obtained from a man aged 35-49 years in good health and CMV-seronegative. Each CDR3 is given with its conserved first and last residue. A D gene is named only where the DNA matches it firmly. The size field is filled for only some rows; it gives once, few, many or a size class.

clone size | J gene | V gene | D gene | CDR3 DNA | CDR3 protein
few | TRBJ1-4 | TRBV30 | . | TGTGCCTGGAGGGGGAGGGCTAATGAAAAACTGTTTTTT | CAWRGRANEKLFF
few | TRBJ1-2 | TRBV20-1 | . | TGCAGTGCTCCCCAAAACTATGGCTACACCTTC | CSAPQNYGYTF
few | TRBJ2-3 | TRBV7-2 | TRBD2 | TGTGCCAGCAGCTTTAGCGGGGGCAGGGATACGCAGTATTTT | CASSFSGGRDTQYF
. | TRBJ1-5 | TRBV19 | . | TGTGCCAGTAGTCAGGGGAGCAATCAGCCCCAGCATTTT | CASSQGSNQPQHF
few | TRBJ2-1 | TRBV7-3 | . | TGTGCCAGCAGCTTAACCGGGACACTCAATGAGCAGTTCTTC | CASSLTGTLNEQFF
. | TRBJ2-7 | TRBV10-3 | . | TGTGCCATCAGCGAGACAGGGAGGGCCTATAAGCAGTACTTC | CAISETGRAYKQYF
few | TRBJ2-7 | TRBV2 | TRBD1 | TGTGCCAGCAGTGAGGGACAGTCCTACGAGCAGTACTTC | CASSEGQSYEQYF
. | TRBJ2-3 | TRBV6-4 | TRBD1 | TGTGCCAGCAGTGACGGGACAGGGGACACAGATACGCAGTATTTT | CASSDGTGDTDTQYF
few | TRBJ2-6 | TRBV21-1 | . | TGTGCCACCCTACAGGATCCTGGGGCCAACGTCCTGACTTTC | CATLQDPGANVLTF
few | TRBJ1-5 | TRBV6-6 | . | TGTGCCAGCAGTCCAGGACAGTTTGATCAGCCCCAGCATTTT | CASSPGQFDQPQHF
few | TRBJ2-7 | TRBV14 | . | TGTGCCAGCAGCCAAGCCCTAGACTTCTACGAGCAGTACTTC | CASSQALDFYEQYF
. | TRBJ1-1 | TRBV18 | . | TGTGCCAGCTCATCCGACGGGATCGCTGAAGCTTTCTTT | CASSSDGIAEAFF
. | TRBJ1-2 | TRBV6-5 | . | TGTGCCAGCAGTTACGCAGGCCCCCAGAAAGGCTACACCTTC | CASSYAGPQKGYTF
. | TRBJ1-2 | TRBV9 | . | TGTGCCAGCAGCTCTTCGGTAGGCTACACCTTC | CASSSSVGYTF
few | TRBJ2-7 | TRBV4-1 | . | TGCGCCAGCAGCCACCCAGGGAACGAGCAGTACTTC | CASSHPGNEQYF
few | TRBJ1-1 | TRBV27 | . | TGTGCCAGCAGTCCCCGGGAGGCTTACACTGAAGCTTTCTTT | CASSPREAYTEAFF
. | TRBJ2-2 | TRBV9 | . | TGTGCCAGCAGCCTGAGCCGGATGGGACATCAGAACACCGGGGAGCTGTTTTTT | CASSLSRMGHQNTGELFF
. | TRBJ1-5 | TRBV9 | TRBD1 | TGTGCCAGCAGCGTAGACGGGACAGGGAATCAGCCCCAGCATTTT | CASSVDGTGNQPQHF
few | TRBJ2-1 | TRBV28 | TRBD1 | TGTGCCAGCACCGGGACAGGGCTCAATGAGCAGTTCTTC | CASTGTGLNEQFF
. | TRBJ2-7 | TRBV5-6 | TRBD2 | TGTGCCAGCAGCTTGGCACTAGCGTACGAGCAGTACTTC | CASSLALAYEQYF
few | TRBJ1-5 | TRBV4-1 | . | TGCGCCAGCAGCCAACTGCCCCACGGTAGCAATCAGCCCCAGCATTTT | CASSQLPHGSNQPQHF
few | TRBJ2-7 | TRBV20-1 | . | TGCAGTGCCCGGACTACCTACGAGCAGTACTTC | CSARTTYEQYF
. | TRBJ1-5 | TRBV4-3 | . | TGCGCCAGCAGCCAAGGGAGGGGCAGAAATCAGCCCCAGCATTTT | CASSQGRGRNQPQHF
. | TRBJ2-1 | TRBV10-3 | TRBD2 | TGTGCCATCAGTGTCAATAGCGGGGGGGAGCAGTTCTTC | CAISVNSGGEQFF
. | TRBJ1-1 | TRBV5-4 | . | TGTGCCAGCAGCTCCAGTTACACTGAAGCTTTCTTT | CASSSSYTEAFF
once | TRBJ2-7 | TRBV28 | TRBD2 | TGTGCCAGCAGTTTGGTTAGCGGGGGGTCCTACGAGCAGTACTTC | CASSLVSGGSYEQYF
few | TRBJ2-3 | TRBV5-1 | TRBD2 | TGCGCCAGCAGCTTAAGACTAGCGGGGGATTCGGATACGCAGTATTTT | CASSLRLAGDSDTQYF
few | TRBJ2-3 | TRBV7-2 | TRBD2 | TGTGCCAGCAGCTACCCTCCAGCGGGGGGGCCTACAGATACGCAGTATTTT | CASSYPPAGGPTDTQYF
few | TRBJ1-1 | TRBV7-9 | . | TGTGCCAGCAGCTTAGGGGGGGTCCCTGAAGCTTTCTTT | CASSLGGVPEAFF
. | TRBJ1-5 | TRBV11-2 | . | TGTGCCAGCAGCCCTGGGGGCGGCCTTCACGAAGATCAGCCCCAGCATTTT | CASSPGGGLHEDQPQHF
. | TRBJ1-6 | TRBV4-3 | TRBD1 | TGCGCCAGCAGCCAAGTTGGGACAGGCGGTTCACCCCTCCACTTT | CASSQVGTGGSPLHF
few | TRBJ1-1 | TRBV23-1 | . | TGCGCCAGCAGTAACGGGACACCGAATGGTGAAGCTTTCTTT | CASSNGTPNGEAFF
few | TRBJ2-1 | TRBV7-6 | . | TGTGCCAGCAGCTTAGGTGCGGGTTCCTACAATGAGCAGTTCTTC | CASSLGAGSYNEQFF
few | TRBJ2-1 | TRBV11-2 | . | TGTGCCAGCAGCCCACAGGGTTTCCACAATGAGCAGTTCTTC | CASSPQGFHNEQFF
few | TRBJ2-5 | TRBV11-3 | . | TGTGCCAGCAGCTTAAACACCGGAGGGCAAGAGACCCAGTACTTC | CASSLNTGGQETQYF
. | TRBJ2-7 | TRBV4-3 | . | TGCGCCAGCAGCCAAGTTGGGGCAGGAGAGTCCGAGCAGTACTTC | CASSQVGAGESEQYF
few | TRBJ2-2 | TRBV12-5 | . | TGTGCTAGTTTTGAGTGGGGGCCCTATGCCGGGGAGCTGTTTTTT | CASFEWGPYAGELFF
. | TRBJ2-5 | TRBV4-3 | . | TGCGCCAGCAGCCAAGATAGGCGGGGGACCCAGTACTTC | CASSQDRRGTQYF
. | TRBJ1-2 | TRBV7-9 | . | TGTGCCAGCAGCTTAGAACAGCACTATGGCTACACCTTC | CASSLEQHYGYTF
. | TRBJ1-2 | TRBV5-6 | . | TGTGCCAGCAGCCCGATCAGTGGTGGCTATGGCTACACCTTC | CASSPISGGYGYTF
. | TRBJ2-3 | TRBV5-1 | TRBD1 | TGCGCCAGCAGATGGACAGGGGGGGCAGATACGCAGTATTTT | CASRWTGGADTQYF
. | TRBJ2-5 | TRBV6-6 | . | TGTGCCAGCAGTTACCGGGAGCAAGAGACCCAGTACTTC | CASSYREQETQYF
few | TRBJ1-6 | TRBV6-5 | . | TGTGCCAGCTCCCGACAGGTGGAAGATTCACCCCTCCACTTT | CASSRQVEDSPLHF
few | TRBJ1-1 | TRBV28 | . | TGTGCCAGCAGTTTACAGGGGATGAACACTGAAGCTTTCTTT | CASSLQGMNTEAFF
few | TRBJ2-5 | TRBV7-2 | TRBD1 | TGTGCCAGCAGCTCTTACGGACAGGTACAAGAGACCCAGTACTTC | CASSSYGQVQETQYF
. | TRBJ2-5 | TRBV6-1 | . | TGTGCCAGCAAAGTATTGGCGGGCCAAGAGACCCAGTACTTC | CASKVLAGQETQYF
. | TRBJ2-2 | TRBV6-5 | TRBD2 | TGTGCCAGCAGGACTAGCGGGGGGACCGGGGAGCTGTTTTTT | CASRTSGGTGELFF
few | TRBJ1-1 | TRBV6-1 | . | TGTGCCAGCAGTGTGTACCTTGGGACTGGGAACACTGAAGCTTTCTTT | CASSVYLGTGNTEAFF
. | TRBJ2-7 | TRBV6-5 | . | TGTGCCAGCAGTCGAGGGGGGGACTCCTCCGAGCAGTACTTC | CASSRGGDSSEQYF
few | TRBJ2-7 | TRBV5-1 | . | TGCGCCAGCCGCCAGAGCGATTACGAGCAGTACTTC | CASRQSDYEQYF
. | TRBJ2-1 | TRBV10-3 | TRBD2 | TGTGAGAGCAGGAGCGGGGGTCCTAGCAATGAGCAGTTCTTC | CESRSGGPSNEQFF
. | TRBJ2-7 | TRBV20-1 | TRBD1 | TGCAGTGCTGGGACAGGGAACGAGCAGTACTTC | CSAGTGNEQYF
. | TRBJ1-2 | TRBV6-5 | TRBD1 | TGTGCCAGCAGACAGGGGTGGGATGGCTACACCTTC | CASRQGWDGYTF
few | TRBJ2-3 | TRBV19 | . | TGTGCCAGTAGCCGACAAATATCTAGCACAGATACGCAGTATTTT | CASSRQISSTDTQYF